The rows below give T cell receptor beta chains drawn from one sample of a study of beta chain features in type 1 diabetes. Assay: immunoSEQ multiplex PCR; the TCRdb copy retains only in-frame clones and omits some. The sample lists about 260,000 clones; around 21% were seen once. The sequencing input was naive CD4+ T cells from blood. These receptors were collected from a woman aged 40 to 49 with type 1 diabetes. CDR3s include the opening cysteine and the closing phenylalanine or tryptophan. D genes are given only for firm matches. The size of a clone is reported for some rows only, either as once, few or many, or as a class for expanded clones.

v_call,clone_size,j_call,d_call,cdr3_aa,cdr3_nt
TRBV11-2,NA,TRBJ1-5,NA,CASSLALGGSNQPQHF,TGTGCCAGCAGCTTGGCCCTTGGGGGGAGCAATCAGCCCCAGCATTTT
TRBV7-2,NA,TRBJ1-5,TRBD1,CASSLGDSSNQPQHF,TGTGCCAGCAGCTTAGGGGACAGCAGCAATCAGCCCCAGCATTTT
TRBV18,NA,TRBJ2-1,TRBD1,CASSLDRGPYNEQFF,TGTGCCAGCTCACTGGACAGGGGGCCTTACAATGAGCAGTTCTTC
TRBV6-6,NA,TRBJ2-7,TRBD1,CASSHGTVSYEQYF,TGTGCCAGCAGCCACGGGACAGTTTCCTACGAGCAGTACTTC
TRBV18,few,TRBJ1-5,NA,CASSPEVLGAQPQHF,TGTGCCAGCTCACCCGAGGTCCTAGGGGCTCAGCCCCAGCATTTT
TRBV9,few,TRBJ1-2,NA,CASSAPGTLSYTF,TGTGCCAGCAGCGCCCCCGGGACATTAAGCTACACCTTC
TRBV5-1,NA,TRBJ2-7,TRBD1,CASSDDRVYTYEQYF,TGCGCCAGCAGCGATGACAGGGTCTATACCTACGAGCAGTACTTC
TRBV9,NA,TRBJ2-7,TRBD1,CASSAQGVPYEQYF,TGTGCCAGCAGTGCACAGGGGGTCCCCTACGAGCAGTACTTC
TRBV9,NA,TRBJ1-1,TRBD1,CASSGRTGGWGTEAFF,TGTGCCAGCAGCGGCCGGACAGGGGGTTGGGGCACTGAAGCTTTCTTT
TRBV6-6,few,TRBJ2-5,TRBD1,CASSRRDSQETQYF,TGTGCCAGCAGTCGCCGGGACAGCCAAGAGACCCAGTACTTC
TRBV30,NA,TRBJ1-1,NA,CAWSVGGEAFF,TGTGCCTGGAGTGTCGGGGGTGAAGCTTTCTTT
TRBV6-5,NA,TRBJ2-7,TRBD1,CASSYRTGGSYEQYF,TGTGCCAGCAGTTACCGGACAGGGGGCTCCTACGAGCAGTACTTC
TRBV5-1,NA,TRBJ2-1,NA,CASSPVPGTSYNEQFF,TGCGCCAGCAGCCCCGTTCCCGGGACATCCTACAATGAGCAGTTCTTC
TRBV9,few,TRBJ2-7,TRBD2,CASSVGGGSETYEQYF,TGTGCCAGCAGCGTAGGTGGCGGGAGCGAGACCTACGAGCAGTACTTC
TRBV5-1,NA,TRBJ2-6,NA,CASLGTPSGANVLTF,TGCGCCAGCCTCGGGACTCCCTCTGGGGCCAACGTCCTGACTTTC
TRBV15,few,TRBJ1-3,NA,CATSRDRSSGGNTIYF,TGTGCCACCAGCAGAGATCGGAGTTCTGGGGGAAACACCATATATTTT
TRBV29-1,NA,TRBJ1-1,NA,CSVEGLGNTEAFF,TGCAGCGTTGAAGGCCTAGGGAACACTGAAGCTTTCTTT
TRBV5-4,few,TRBJ1-2,TRBD1,CASSTRTGTNYGYTF,TGTGCCAGCAGCACTCGGACAGGGACTAACTATGGCTACACCTTC
TRBV4-3,few,TRBJ1-4,NA,CASSQQGRKLFF,TGCGCCAGCAGCCAACAGGGTCGAAAACTGTTTTTT
TRBV5-1,NA,TRBJ2-5,NA,CASSLGAGRNPRETQYF,TGCGCCAGCAGCTTGGGGGCGGGACGGAACCCCAGGGAGACCCAGTACTTC
TRBV4-3,NA,TRBJ2-2,NA,CASSQGGPNTGELFF,TGCGCCAGCAGCCAAGGGGGCCCGAACACCGGGGAGCTGTTTTTT
TRBV6-5,few,TRBJ1-1,TRBD1,CASSYSGTGWRAEAFF,TGTGCCAGCAGTTACTCGGGGACAGGGTGGCGAGCTGAAGCTTTCTTT
TRBV11-1,NA,TRBJ2-7,TRBD1,CASSYRQGPYEQYF,TGTGCCAGCAGCTATCGACAGGGCCCCTACGAGCAGTACTTC
TRBV7-9,NA,TRBJ2-2,NA,CASSPPGPRDTGELFF,TGTGCCAGCAGCCCACCGGGTCCCCGTGACACCGGGGAGCTGTTTTTT
TRBV18,few,TRBJ1-1,NA,CASSPQAGWTEAFF,TGTGCCAGCTCACCCCAGGCGGGGTGGACTGAAGCTTTCTTT
TRBV5-1,few,TRBJ2-7,TRBD1,CASSRSSGQGKAGPYEQYF,TGCGCCAGCAGCAGATCCTCGGGACAGGGGAAAGCAGGACCCTACGAGCAGTACTTC
TRBV30,NA,TRBJ1-1,NA,CAWSVRGNTEAFF,TGTGCCTGGAGTGTACGAGGGAACACTGAAGCTTTCTTT
TRBV18,NA,TRBJ2-2,NA,CASSTGHFTGELFF,TGTGCCAGCTCAACGGGACACTTCACCGGGGAGCTGTTTTTT
TRBV29-1,NA,TRBJ1-1,NA,CSVHPGTEAFF,TGCAGCGTCCACCCGGGCACTGAAGCTTTCTTT
TRBV7-3,NA,TRBJ1-2,NA,CASSSLGGLEGYTF,TGTGCCAGCAGCTCCCTGGGGGGGTTGGAAGGCTACACCTTC